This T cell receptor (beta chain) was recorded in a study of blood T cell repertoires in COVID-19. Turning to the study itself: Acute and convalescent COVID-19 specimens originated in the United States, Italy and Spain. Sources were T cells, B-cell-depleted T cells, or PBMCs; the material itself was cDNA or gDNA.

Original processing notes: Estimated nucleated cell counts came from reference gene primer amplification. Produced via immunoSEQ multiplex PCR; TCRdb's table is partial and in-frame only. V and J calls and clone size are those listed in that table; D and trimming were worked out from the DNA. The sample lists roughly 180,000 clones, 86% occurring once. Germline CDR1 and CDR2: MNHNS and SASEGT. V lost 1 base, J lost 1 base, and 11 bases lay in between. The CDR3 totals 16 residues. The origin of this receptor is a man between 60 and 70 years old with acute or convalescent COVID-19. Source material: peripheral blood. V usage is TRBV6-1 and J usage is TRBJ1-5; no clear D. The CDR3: CASSEEVGGSNQPQHF. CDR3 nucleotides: TGTGCCAGCAGTGAAGAGGTCGGAGGGAGCAATCAGCCCCAGCATTTT.